These 18 T cell receptor beta chains came from one sample sequenced in a study of blood T cell repertoires in COVID-19. Profiled with immunoSEQ multiplex PCR; TCRdb holds only in-frame clones, not every one. Among around 30,000 clones listed, more than 70% were seen once. Sequenced: peripheral blood. These TCRs come from a woman aged 40 to 50 with active or convalescent COVID-19.

The sample holds a few counts of this clone. The V and J genes are TRBV27 and TRBJ2-7; 9 bases are shared with TRBD1. The CDR3 runs to 15 residues. Germline CDR1 reads MNHEY; CDR2 reads SMNVEV (reference sequence). V lost 5 bases, J lost 2 bases, and 7 bases stayed unmatched. The CDR3 spells CASSPRQGGPYEQYF. CDR3 nucleotide sequence: TGTGCCAGCAGTCCCCGACAGGGGGGACCCTACGAGCAGTACTTC.

The chain is built from TRBV7-2 and TRBJ2-2; D is possibly TRBD1 (8 bases). V lost 5 bases, J lost 3 bases, and 13 bases lay in between. CDR1 and CDR2 (germline): SGHTA, FQGNSA. The CDR3 loop spans 15 amino acids. The CDR3 protein is CASSQGAGDTGELFF. CDR3 sequence (DNA): TGTGCCAGCAGCCAGGGGGCGGGGGACACCGGGGAGCTGTTTTTT.

This clone is a singleton in its sample. V usage is TRBV11-2 and J usage is TRBJ1-1; possibly TRBD1 for D (5 bases). This CDR3 region has 13 residues. Germline V lookup: CDR1 SGHAT, CDR2 FQNNGV. Trimming left V 1 base short and J 9 bases short, with 12 bases between. The CDR3 loop is CASSLGQIDKAFF. CDR3 sequence (DNA): TGTGCCAGCAGCTTAGGACAGATAGATAAAGCTTTCTTT.

The rearrangement links TRBV19 to TRBJ2-1; perhaps TRBD1 as D (6 bases). Germline lookup yields CDR1 LNHDA and CDR2 SQIVND (reference sequence). The CDR3 spans 14 residues. V lost 3 bases and J 12 bases, leaving 18 bases between the germline ends. The chain's CDR3 is CASSMGASPARQFF. CDR3 bases: TGTGCCAGTAGTATGGGGGCTAGCCCCGCCCGGCAGTTCTTC.

The chain uses TRBV5-4 and TRBJ2-1, with TRBD1 as a possible D gene (7 bases). This CDR3 spans 15 amino acids. Germline V gene lookup returns CDR1 SGHNT and CDR2 YYREEE (reference sequence). V was clipped by 4 bases and J by 0 bases, with 11 bases between them. The CDR3 is CASSTQGGSYNEQFF. Here the CDR3 DNA reads TGTGCCAGCAGCACCCAGGGGGGCTCCTACAATGAGCAGTTCTTC.

The chain joins TRBV6-5 to TRBJ2-2; the D gene is possibly TRBD2 (5 bases). Germline-derived CDR1 and CDR2 are MNHEY and SVGAGI. The length of the CDR3 is 12 residues. Trimming pared 8 bases from V and 4 bases from J, leaving 8 bases between. The CDR3 region is CASRRSTGELFF. In DNA form, the CDR3 reads TGTGCCAGCCGGAGGTCCACCGGGGAGCTGTTTTTT.

The J gene is TRBJ2-7, the V gene TRBV7-2; tentatively, D is TRBD1 (5 bases). CDR1 and CDR2 (germline): SGHTA, FQGNSA. V lost 1 base, J lost 8 bases, and 12 bases lay in between. The CDR3 extends over 13 amino acids. CDR3 residues: CASSLDPQGKQYF. The CDR3 DNA reads as TGTGCCAGCAGCTTAGATCCCCAGGGCAAGCAGTACTTC.

J is TRBJ2-3 and V is TRBV11-2; D might be TRBD2 (7 bases). Trimming removed 6 bases at V and 1 base at J, with 17 bases between. The germline V gene encodes CDR1 SGHAT and CDR2 FQNNGV. This CDR3 has 16 amino acids. The CDR3 protein is CASSFAPGGRTDTQYF. In DNA, the CDR3 is TGTGCCAGCAGTTTCGCTCCGGGGGGCCGCACAGATACGCAGTATTTT. Looking up the rest from reference TRBV11-2 and TRBJ2-3 gives the full variable domain: EAGVAQSPRYKIIEKRQSVAFWCNPISGHATLYWYQQILGQGPKLLIQFQNNGVVDDSQLPKDRFSAERLKGVDSTLKIQPAKLEDSAVYLCASSFAPGGRTDTQYFGPGTRLTVL.

The genes are TRBV19 and TRBJ1-1; TRBD1 agrees at 9 bases. CDR1 and CDR2 from the germline V gene are LNHDA and SQIVND (reference sequence). The trim removed 6 bases at V and 1 base at J, leaving 6 bases unmatched. There are 15 residues in the CDR3. This chain's CDR3 is CASRTGGGANTEAFF. The DNA for the CDR3 is TGTGCCAGTAGGACAGGGGGGGGAGCGAACACTGAAGCTTTCTTT.

The chain links TRBV30 to TRBJ1-1; 9 positions agree with TRBD1. The germline CDR1 and CDR2 sequences are GTSNPN and SVGIG (reference sequence). This CDR3 comprises 13 residues. V shed 4 bases, J shed 6 bases, and the junction held 6 bases outside the gene matches. The CDR3 DNA follows: TGTGCCTGGATGGGGGACAGGGCGGCTGAAGCTTTCTTT. Translation gives CAWMGDRAAEAFF.

V gene TRBV6-2 or TRBV6-3 combines with J gene TRBJ2-7; tentatively, D is TRBD2 (5 bases). V was pared by 5 bases and J by 3 bases, with 14 bases between. The germline V gene has CDR1 MNHEY and CDR2 SVGEGT. The CDR3 runs 14 residues. The chain's CDR3 is CASSKAGGNYEQYF. CDR3 coding DNA: TGTGCCAGCAGTAAGGCGGGTGGAAACTACGAGCAGTACTTC.

The rearrangement uses TRBV6-1 and TRBJ2-7; weak D call: TRBD1 (5 bases). Looked up from germline, CDR1 is MNHNS and CDR2 is SASEGT. V lost 2 bases and J lost 4, with 9 bases in between. The CDR3 totals 13 residues. CDR3 DNA sequence: TGTGCCAGCAGTGAAACCAGGGCTTACGAGCAGTACTTC. Translation: CASSETRAYEQYF.

The CDR3 coding sequence is TGTGCCAGCAGCCAAGGGACGGGGGGCTGGTACAATGAGCAGTTCTTC. It specifies CASSQGTGGWYNEQFF. The chain combines TRBV3-1 (or the pseudogene TRBV3-2) with TRBJ2-1, with TRBD2 as a possible D gene (7 bases). Germline-derived CDR1 and CDR2 are LGHDT and YNNKEL (reference sequence). The CDR3 is made up of 16 amino acids. V shed 1 base and J shed 4 bases, with 14 bases lying between them.

The J gene is TRBJ1-6, the V gene TRBV30; D might be TRBD1 (5 bases). The CDR3 is 17 residues long. The germline gives CDR1 GTSNPN, CDR2 SVGIG (reference sequence). Trimming stripped 0 bases from V and 6 bases from J, with 18 bases between. CDR3 region: CAWSVMVGAIINSPLHF. CDR3 coding DNA: TGTGCCTGGAGTGTAATGGTAGGGGCCATCATTAATTCACCCCTCCACTTT.

The sample holds one count of this clone. This chain joins TRBV28 and TRBJ2-7; 8 nucleotides line up with TRBD1. The V and J ends lost 5 bases and 2 bases, in that order; junction bases with no gene match: 8. The CDR3 has 15 residues. Germline V gives CDR1 MDHEN, CDR2 SYDVKM. This chain's CDR3 is CASSPPTGAPYEQYF. CDR3 nucleotide sequence: TGTGCCAGCAGTCCCCCGACAGGGGCCCCCTACGAGCAGTACTTC.

This clone has just a few counts. V usage is TRBV5-1 and J usage is TRBJ2-7; 10 bases line up with TRBD2. Germline CDR1 is SGHRS and CDR2 is YFSETQ. Trimming at V came to 1 base and at J to 5 bases, leaving 6 bases not matched to a gene. CDR3 size: 15 residues. The CDR3 sequence: CASSLRGLALDEQYF. Written as DNA, the CDR3 is TGCGCCAGCAGCTTGAGGGGACTAGCGCTCGACGAGCAGTACTTC.

The rearrangement links TRBV29-1 to TRBJ1-1, with D possibly matching TRBD1 (5 bases). The CDR3 is 15 amino acids. The germline gives CDR1 SQVTM, CDR2 ANQGSEA. V gave up 3 bases and J gave up 11 bases, with 25 bases separating them. CDR3 DNA: TGCAGCGTTGATGAGAGGGCGCAGGGAGGTGGATTGGCTTTCTTT. This translates into CSVDERAQGGGLAFF.

V usage is TRBV12-3 or TRBV12-4 and J usage is TRBJ1-6; TRBD1 aligns across 9 bases. The CDR3 extends over 13 amino acids. The J segment lost 9 bases and the V segment lost 5 bases, leaving 2 bases of the junction unmatched. CDR3 residues: CASSMDRGSPLHF. Here the CDR3 DNA reads TGTGCCAGCAGTATGGACAGGGGTTCACCCCTCCACTTT.